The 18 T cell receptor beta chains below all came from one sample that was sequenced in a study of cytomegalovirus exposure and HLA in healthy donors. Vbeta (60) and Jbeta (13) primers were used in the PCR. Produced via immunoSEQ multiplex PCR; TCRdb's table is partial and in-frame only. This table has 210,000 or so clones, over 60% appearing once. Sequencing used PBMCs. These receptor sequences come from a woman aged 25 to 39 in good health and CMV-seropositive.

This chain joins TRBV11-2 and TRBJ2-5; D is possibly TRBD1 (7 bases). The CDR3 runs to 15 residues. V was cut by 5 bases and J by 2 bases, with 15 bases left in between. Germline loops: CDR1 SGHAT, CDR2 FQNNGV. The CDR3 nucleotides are TGTGCCAGCAGCCCGCAGGGGGGCTATCAAGAGACCCAGTACTTC. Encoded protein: CASSPQGGYQETQYF.

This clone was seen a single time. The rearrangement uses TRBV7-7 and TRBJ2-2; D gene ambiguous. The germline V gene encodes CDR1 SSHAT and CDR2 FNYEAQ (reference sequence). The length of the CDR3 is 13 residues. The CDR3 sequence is CASRLADTGELFF. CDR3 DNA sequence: TGTGCTAGCCGCTTGGCGGATACCGGGGAGCTGTTTTTT.

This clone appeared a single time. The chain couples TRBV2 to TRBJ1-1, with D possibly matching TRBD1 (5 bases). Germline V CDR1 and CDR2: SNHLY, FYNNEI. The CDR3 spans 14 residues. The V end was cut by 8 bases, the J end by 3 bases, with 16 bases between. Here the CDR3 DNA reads TGTGCCAGCCAGAGATGGGGGGGAGACACTGAAGCTTTCTTT. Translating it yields CASQRWGGDTEAFF. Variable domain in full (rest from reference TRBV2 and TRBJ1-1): EPEVTQTPSHQVTQMGQEVILRCVPISNHLYFYWYRQILGQKVEFLVSFYNNEISEKSEIFDDQFSVERPDGSNFTLKIRSTKLEDSAMYFCASQRWGGDTEAFFGQGTRLTVV.

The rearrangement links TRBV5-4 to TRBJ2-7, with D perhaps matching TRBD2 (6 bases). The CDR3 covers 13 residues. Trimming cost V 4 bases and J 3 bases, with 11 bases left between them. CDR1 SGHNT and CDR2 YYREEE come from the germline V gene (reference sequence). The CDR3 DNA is TGTGCCAGCAGCGCGGGGTTTAGCTACGAGCAGTACTTC. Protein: CASSAGFSYEQYF.

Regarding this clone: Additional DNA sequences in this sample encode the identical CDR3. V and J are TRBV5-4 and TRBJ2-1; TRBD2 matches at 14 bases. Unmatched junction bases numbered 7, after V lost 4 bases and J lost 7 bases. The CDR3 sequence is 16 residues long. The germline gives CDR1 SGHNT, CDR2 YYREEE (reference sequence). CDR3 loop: CASSAGTSGSINEQFF. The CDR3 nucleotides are TGTGCCAGCAGCGCGGGGACTAGCGGGAGTATAAATGAGCAGTTCTTC. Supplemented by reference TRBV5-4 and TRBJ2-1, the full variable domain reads ETGVTQSPTHLIKTRGQQVTLRCSSQSGHNTVSWYQQALGQGPQFIFQYYREEENGRGNFPPRFSGLQFPNYSSELNVNALELDDSALYLCASSAGTSGSINEQFFGPGTRLTVL.

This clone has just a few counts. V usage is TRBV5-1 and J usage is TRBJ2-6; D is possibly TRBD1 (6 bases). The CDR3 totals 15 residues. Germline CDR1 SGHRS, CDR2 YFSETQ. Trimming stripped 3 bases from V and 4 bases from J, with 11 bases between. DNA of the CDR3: TGCGCCAGCAGCTCTCAGGGGACCGGGGCCAACGTCCTGACTTTC. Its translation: CASSSQGTGANVLTF.

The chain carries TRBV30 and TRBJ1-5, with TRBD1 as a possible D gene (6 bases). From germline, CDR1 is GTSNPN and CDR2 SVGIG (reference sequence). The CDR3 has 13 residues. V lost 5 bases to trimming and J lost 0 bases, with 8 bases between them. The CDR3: CAWGGDSNQPQHF. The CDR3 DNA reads TGTGCCTGGGGGGGCGATAGCAATCAGCCCCAGCATTTT.

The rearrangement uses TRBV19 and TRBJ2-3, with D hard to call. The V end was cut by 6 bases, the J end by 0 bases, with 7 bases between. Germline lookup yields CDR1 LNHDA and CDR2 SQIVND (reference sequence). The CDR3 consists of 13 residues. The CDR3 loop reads CASRTTSTDTQYF. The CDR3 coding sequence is TGTGCCAGTAGGACAACTAGCACAGATACGCAGTATTTT.

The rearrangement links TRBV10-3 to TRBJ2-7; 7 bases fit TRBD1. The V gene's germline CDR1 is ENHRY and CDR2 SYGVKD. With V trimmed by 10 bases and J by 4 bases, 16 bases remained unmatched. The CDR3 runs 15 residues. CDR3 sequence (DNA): TGTGCCACCAGGGGGACAGAGGATAGGGTTTACGAGCAGTACTTC. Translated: CATRGTEDRVYEQYF.

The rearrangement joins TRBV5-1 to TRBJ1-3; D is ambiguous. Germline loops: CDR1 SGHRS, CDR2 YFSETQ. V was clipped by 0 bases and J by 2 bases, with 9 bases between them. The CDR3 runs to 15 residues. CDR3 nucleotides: TGCGCCAGCAGCTTGGATCCCGGGACTGGAAACACCATATATTTT. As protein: CASSLDPGTGNTIYF.

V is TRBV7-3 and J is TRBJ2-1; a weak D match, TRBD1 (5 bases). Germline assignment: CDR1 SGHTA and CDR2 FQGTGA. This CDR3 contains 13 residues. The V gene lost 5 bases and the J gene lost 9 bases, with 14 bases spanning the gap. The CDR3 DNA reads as TGTGCCAGCAGCCAGGACACCTTTGGTGAGCAGTTCTTC. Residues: CASSQDTFGEQFF.

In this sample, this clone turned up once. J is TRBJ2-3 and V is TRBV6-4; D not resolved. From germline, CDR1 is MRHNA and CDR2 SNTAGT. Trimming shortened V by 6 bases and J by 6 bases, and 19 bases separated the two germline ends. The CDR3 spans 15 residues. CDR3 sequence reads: CASSTLASLWDTQYF. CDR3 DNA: TGTGCCAGCAGCACCTTAGCTTCGTTGTGGGATACGCAGTATTTT.

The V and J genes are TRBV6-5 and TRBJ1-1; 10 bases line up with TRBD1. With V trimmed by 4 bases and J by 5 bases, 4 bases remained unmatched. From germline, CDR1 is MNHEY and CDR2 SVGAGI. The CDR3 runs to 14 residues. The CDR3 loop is CASSFGQGETEAFF. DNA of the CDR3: TGTGCCAGCAGTTTTGGACAGGGGGAGACTGAAGCTTTCTTT.

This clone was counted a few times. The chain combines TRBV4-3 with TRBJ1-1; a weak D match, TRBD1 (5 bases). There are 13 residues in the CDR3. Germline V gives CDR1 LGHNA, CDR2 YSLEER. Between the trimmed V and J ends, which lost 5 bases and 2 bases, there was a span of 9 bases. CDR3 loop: CASSYDRNTEAFF. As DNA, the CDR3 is TGCGCCAGCAGCTATGACAGAAACACTGAAGCTTTCTTT.

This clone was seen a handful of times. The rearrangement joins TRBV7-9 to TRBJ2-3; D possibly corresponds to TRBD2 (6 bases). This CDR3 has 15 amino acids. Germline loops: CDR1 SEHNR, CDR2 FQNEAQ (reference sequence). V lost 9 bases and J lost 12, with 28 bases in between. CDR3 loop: CASQRERRDSKGQYF. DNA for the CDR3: TGTGCCAGTCAAAGGGAAAGGAGGGACTCCAAAGGACAGTATTTT.

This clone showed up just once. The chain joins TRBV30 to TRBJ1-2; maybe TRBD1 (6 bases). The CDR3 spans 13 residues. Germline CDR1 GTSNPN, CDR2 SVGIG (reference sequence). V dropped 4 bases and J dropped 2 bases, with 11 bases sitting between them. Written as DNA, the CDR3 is TGTGCCTGGATGGGCAGGGGAAACTATGGCTACACCTTC. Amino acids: CAWMGRGNYGYTF. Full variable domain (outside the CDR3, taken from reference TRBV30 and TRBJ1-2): SQTIHQWPATLVQPVGSPLSLECTVEGTSNPNLYWYRQAAGRGLQLLFYSVGIGQISSEVPQNLSASRPQDRQFILSSKKLLLSDSGFYLCAWMGRGNYGYTFGSGTRLTVV.

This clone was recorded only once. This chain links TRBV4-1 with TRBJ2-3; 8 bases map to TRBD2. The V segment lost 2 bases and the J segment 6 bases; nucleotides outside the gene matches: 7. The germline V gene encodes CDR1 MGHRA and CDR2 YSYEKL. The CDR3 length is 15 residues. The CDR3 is CASSQKAGAGDTQYF. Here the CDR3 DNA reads TGCGCCAGCAGCCAAAAAGCGGGAGCGGGGGATACGCAGTATTTT.

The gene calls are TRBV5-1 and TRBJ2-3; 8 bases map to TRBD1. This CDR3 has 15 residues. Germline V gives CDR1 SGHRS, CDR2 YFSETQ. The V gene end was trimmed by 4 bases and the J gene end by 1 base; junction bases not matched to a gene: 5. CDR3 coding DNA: TGCGCCAGCAGCGGACAGGGAGGAGGCACAGATACGCAGTATTTT. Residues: CASSGQGGGTDTQYF.